Listed below are T cell receptor beta chains from one sample, sequenced in a study of T cells after yellow fever vaccination. TCRdb re-called the 5' RACE reads with MiXCR, one entry per CDR3 protein. This sample has some 350,000 distinct CDR3 sequences; roughly 4% occur once, and the top ten carry approximately 24%. Source: PBMCs, taken 5 days after the yellow fever booster vaccination. These receptors were collected from a man younger than 30 who received the YFV17D yellow fever vaccine. The CDR3 runs from the conserved cysteine through the conserved F or W. D genes are given only for firm matches. Rows may omit the clone size; those that give it use once, few, many or a size class.

clone size: many
J gene: TRBJ2-5
V gene: TRBV5-1
CDR3 length: 14
D gene: -
CDR3 DNA: TGCGCCAGCAGCTCTCGGGTAGGGCCGGAGACCCAGTACTTC
CDR3 protein: CASSSRVGPETQYF

clone size: many
J gene: TRBJ2-3
V gene: TRBV20-1
CDR3 length: 14
D gene: TRBD2
CDR3 DNA: TGCAGTGCTAGATTGGGGGGGGGCACAGATACGCAGTATTTT
CDR3 protein: CSARLGGGTDTQYF

clone size: few
J gene: TRBJ2-7
V gene: TRBV4-2
CDR3 length: 16
D gene: TRBD2
CDR3 DNA: TGTGCCAGCAGCCAGTTACTAGCGGGGGGCTCCGCCGAGCAGTACTTC
CDR3 protein: CASSQLLAGGSAEQYF

clone size: -
J gene: TRBJ1-2
V gene: TRBV7-9
CDR3 length: 16
D gene: TRBD1
CDR3 DNA: TGTGCCAGCAGCCCCGGGGACAGTTCGTCTAACTATGGCTACACCTTC
CDR3 protein: CASSPGDSSSNYGYTF

clone size: few
J gene: TRBJ2-7
V gene: TRBV3-1
CDR3 length: 14
D gene: TRBD1
CDR3 DNA: TGTGCCAGCAGCTACAGGGGAGAATCCTACGAGCAGTACTTC
CDR3 protein: CASSYRGESYEQYF

clone size: many
J gene: TRBJ2-5
V gene: TRBV28
CDR3 length: 15
D gene: TRBD2
CDR3 DNA: TGTGCCAGCAGTCCCAGACTAGCGGGGGGAGAGACCCAGTACTTC
CDR3 protein: CASSPRLAGGETQYF

clone size: many
J gene: TRBJ2-7
V gene: TRBV7-6
CDR3 length: 13
D gene: -
CDR3 DNA: TGTGCCAGCAGCTCCACATTGGACTACGAGCAGTACTTC
CDR3 protein: CASSSTLDYEQYF

clone size: few
J gene: TRBJ2-5
V gene: TRBV5-1
CDR3 length: 16
D gene: TRBD2
CDR3 DNA: TGCGCCAGCAGCCACGGACTAGCGGGGGGCCCAGAGACCCAGTACTTC
CDR3 protein: CASSHGLAGGPETQYF

clone size: many
J gene: TRBJ1-1
V gene: TRBV7-9
CDR3 length: 14
D gene: -
CDR3 DNA: TGTGCCAGCAGCGCCCCAACATCGAACACTGAAGCTTTCTTT
CDR3 protein: CASSAPTSNTEAFF

clone size: few
J gene: TRBJ2-2
V gene: TRBV12-3/TRBV12-4
CDR3 length: 20
D gene: TRBD2
CDR3 DNA: TGTGCCAGCAGTTTCCGTACTCCGACTCCGGGACTAGCGACCACCGGGGAGCTGTTTTTT
CDR3 protein: CASSFRTPTPGLATTGELFF

clone size: few
J gene: TRBJ1-3
V gene: TRBV5-4
CDR3 length: 14
D gene: -
CDR3 DNA: TGTGCCAGCAGGGAAAGTGGAGGTGGAAACACCATATATTTT
CDR3 protein: CASRESGGGNTIYF